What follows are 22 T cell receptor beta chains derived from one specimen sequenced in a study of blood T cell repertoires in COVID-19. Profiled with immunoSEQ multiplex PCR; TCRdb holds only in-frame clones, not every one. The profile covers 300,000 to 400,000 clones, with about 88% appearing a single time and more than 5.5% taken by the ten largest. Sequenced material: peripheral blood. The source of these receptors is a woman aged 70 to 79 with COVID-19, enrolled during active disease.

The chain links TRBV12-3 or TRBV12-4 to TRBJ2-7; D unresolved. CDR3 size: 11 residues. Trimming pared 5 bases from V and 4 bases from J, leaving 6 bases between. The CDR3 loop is CASSMRYEQYF. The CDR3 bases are TGTGCCAGCAGTATGCGGTACGAGCAGTACTTC.

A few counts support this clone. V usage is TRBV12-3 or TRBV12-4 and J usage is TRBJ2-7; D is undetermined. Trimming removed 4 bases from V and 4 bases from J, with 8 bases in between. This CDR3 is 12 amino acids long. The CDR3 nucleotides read TGTGCCAGCAGTTCAGACACATACGAGCAGTACTTC. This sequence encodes CASSSDTYEQYF.

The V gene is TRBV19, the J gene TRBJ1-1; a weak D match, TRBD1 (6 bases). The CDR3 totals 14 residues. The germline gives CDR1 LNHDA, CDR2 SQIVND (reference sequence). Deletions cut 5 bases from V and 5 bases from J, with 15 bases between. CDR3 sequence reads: CASSPQGRGTEAFF. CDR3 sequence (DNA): TGTGCCAGTAGTCCACAGGGACGAGGTACTGAAGCTTTCTTT.

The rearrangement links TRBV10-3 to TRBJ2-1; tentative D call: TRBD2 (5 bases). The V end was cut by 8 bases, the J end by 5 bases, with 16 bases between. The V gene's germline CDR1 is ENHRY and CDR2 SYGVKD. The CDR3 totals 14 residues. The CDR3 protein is CAIGEGVPNNEQFF. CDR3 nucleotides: TGTGCCATCGGAGAGGGAGTGCCGAACAATGAGCAGTTCTTC.

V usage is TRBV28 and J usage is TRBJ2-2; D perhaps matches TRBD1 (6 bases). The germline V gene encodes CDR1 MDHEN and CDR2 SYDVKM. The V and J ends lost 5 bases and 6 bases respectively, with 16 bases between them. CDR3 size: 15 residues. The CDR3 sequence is CASSLWDKTAGELFF. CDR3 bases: TGTGCCAGCAGTCTCTGGGACAAGACCGCCGGGGAGCTGTTTTTT.

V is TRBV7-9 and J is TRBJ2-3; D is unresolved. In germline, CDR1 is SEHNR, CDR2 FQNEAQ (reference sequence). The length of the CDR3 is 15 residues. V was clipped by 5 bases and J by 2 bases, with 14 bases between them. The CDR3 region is CASSPPGANTDTQYF. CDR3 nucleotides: TGTGCCAGCAGCCCCCCCGGTGCAAACACAGATACGCAGTATTTT.

The CDR3 protein is CASSFIGGYSGNTIYF. CDR3 nucleotides: TGTGCCAGCAGTTTCATAGGGGGCTACTCTGGAAACACCATATATTTT. The chain combines TRBV6-5 with TRBJ1-3; TRBD1 matches at 7 bases. Germline CDR1 MNHEY, CDR2 SVGAGI. The CDR3 is 16 residues long. Trimming took 4 bases from V and 0 from J; bases not matched to a gene: 6.

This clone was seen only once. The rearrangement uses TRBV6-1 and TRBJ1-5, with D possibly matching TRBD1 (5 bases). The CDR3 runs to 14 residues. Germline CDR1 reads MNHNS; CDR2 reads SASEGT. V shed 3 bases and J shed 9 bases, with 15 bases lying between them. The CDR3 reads CASSDHSTGGPQHF. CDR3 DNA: TGTGCCAGCAGTGACCACAGCACCGGGGGGCCCCAGCATTTT.

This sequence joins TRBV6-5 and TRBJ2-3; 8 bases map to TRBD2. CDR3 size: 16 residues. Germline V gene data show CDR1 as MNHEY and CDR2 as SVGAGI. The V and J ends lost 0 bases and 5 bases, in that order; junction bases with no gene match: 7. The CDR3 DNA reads TGTGCCAGCAGTTACTCTCCCGGGGGGGCAGGAGATACGCAGTATTTT. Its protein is CASSYSPGGAGDTQYF.

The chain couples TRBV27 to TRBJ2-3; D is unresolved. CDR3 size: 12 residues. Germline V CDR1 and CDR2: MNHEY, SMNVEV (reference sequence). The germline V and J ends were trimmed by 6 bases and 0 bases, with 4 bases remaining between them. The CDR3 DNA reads TGTGCCAGCAGCTATAGCACAGATACGCAGTATTTT. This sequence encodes CASSYSTDTQYF.

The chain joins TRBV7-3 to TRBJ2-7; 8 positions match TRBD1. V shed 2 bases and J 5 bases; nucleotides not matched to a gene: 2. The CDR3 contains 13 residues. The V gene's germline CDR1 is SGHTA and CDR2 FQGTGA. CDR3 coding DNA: TGTGCCAGCAGCTTACAGGGGGCTAACGAGCAGTACTTC. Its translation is CASSLQGANEQYF.

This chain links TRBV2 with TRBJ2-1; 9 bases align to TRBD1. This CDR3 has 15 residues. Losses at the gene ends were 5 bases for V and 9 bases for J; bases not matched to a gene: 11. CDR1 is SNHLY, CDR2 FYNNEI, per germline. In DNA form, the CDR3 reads TGTGCCAGCAGTCGTACAGGGGGCGCGTTGAGTGAGCAGTTCTTC. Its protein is CASSRTGGALSEQFF.

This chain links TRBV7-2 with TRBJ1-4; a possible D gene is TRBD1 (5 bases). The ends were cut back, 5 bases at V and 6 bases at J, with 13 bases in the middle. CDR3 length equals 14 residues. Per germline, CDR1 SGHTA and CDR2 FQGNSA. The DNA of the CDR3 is TGTGCCAGCAGCCGCAGGGTTGTATATGAAAAACTGTTTTTT. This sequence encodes CASSRRVVYEKLFF.

CDR3 DNA sequence: TGTGCCAGCACCACCACTTATAAGCGGCAAGAGACCCAGTACTTC. Amino acids: CASTTTYKRQETQYF. The chain recombines TRBV6-5 with TRBJ2-5; tentative D call: TRBD2 (5 bases). The CDR3 spans 15 residues. Germline loops: CDR1 MNHEY, CDR2 SVGAGI. The V end lost 7 bases, the J end lost 2 bases, and 17 bases lay between the germline ends.

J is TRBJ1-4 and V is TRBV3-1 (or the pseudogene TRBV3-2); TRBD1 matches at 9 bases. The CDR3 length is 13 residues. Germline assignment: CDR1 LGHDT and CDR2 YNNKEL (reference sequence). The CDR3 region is CANNRGLGEKLFF. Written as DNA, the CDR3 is TGTGCTAACAACAGGGGGCTGGGTGAAAAACTGTTTTTT.

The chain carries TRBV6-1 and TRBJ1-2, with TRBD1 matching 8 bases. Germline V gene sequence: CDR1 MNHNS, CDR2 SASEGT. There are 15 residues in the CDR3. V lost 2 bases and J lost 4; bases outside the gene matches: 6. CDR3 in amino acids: CASSEPDRASYGYTF. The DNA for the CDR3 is TGTGCCAGCAGTGAACCGGACAGGGCCTCCTATGGCTACACCTTC.

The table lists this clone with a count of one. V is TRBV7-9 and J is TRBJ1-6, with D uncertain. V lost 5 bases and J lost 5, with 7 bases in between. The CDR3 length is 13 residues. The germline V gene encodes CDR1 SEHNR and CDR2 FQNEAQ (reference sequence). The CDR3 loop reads CASSAGNNSPLHF. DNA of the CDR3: TGTGCCAGCAGCGCCGGGAATAATTCACCCCTCCACTTT.

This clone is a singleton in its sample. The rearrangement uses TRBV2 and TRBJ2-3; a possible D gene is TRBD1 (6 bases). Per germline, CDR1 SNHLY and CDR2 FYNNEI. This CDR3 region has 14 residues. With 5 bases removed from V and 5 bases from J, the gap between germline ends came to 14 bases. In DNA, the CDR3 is TGTGCCAGCAGTTTTGATACACAGGGAGATACGCAGTATTTT. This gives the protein CASSFDTQGDTQYF.

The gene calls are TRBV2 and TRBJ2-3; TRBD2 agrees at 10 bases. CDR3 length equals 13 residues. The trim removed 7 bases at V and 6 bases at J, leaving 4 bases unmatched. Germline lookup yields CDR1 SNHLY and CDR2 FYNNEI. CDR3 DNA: TGTGCCAGCAAAGCGGGGGGGCCGGATACGCAGTATTTT. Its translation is CASKAGGPDTQYF.

The CDR3 protein is CASSREPVYGYTF. CDR3 coding DNA: TGTGCCAGCAGCCGGGAACCGGTCTATGGCTACACCTTC. J is TRBJ1-2 and V is TRBV2; the D is unclear. Germline CDR1 and CDR2: SNHLY and FYNNEI. Trimming removed 6 bases from V and 4 bases from J, with 12 bases in between. This CDR3 contains 13 residues.

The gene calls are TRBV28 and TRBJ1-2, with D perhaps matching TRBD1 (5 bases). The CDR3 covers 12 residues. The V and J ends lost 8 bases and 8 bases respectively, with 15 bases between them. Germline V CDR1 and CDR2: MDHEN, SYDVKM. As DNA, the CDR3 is TGTGCCAGCTACAGGAGCCCAGGGGGCTACACCTTC. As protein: CASYRSPGGYTF.

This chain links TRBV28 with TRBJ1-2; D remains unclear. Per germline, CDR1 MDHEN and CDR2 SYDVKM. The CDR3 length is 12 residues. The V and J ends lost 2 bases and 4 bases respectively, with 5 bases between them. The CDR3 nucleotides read TGTGCCAGCAGTTTAAACACCTATGGCTACACCTTC. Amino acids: CASSLNTYGYTF.